This T cell receptor beta chain was documented in a study of human T cells and chemical hapten exposure. The overall study: Scalp application of diphenylcyclopropenone was performed weekly in patients across the entire approximately 24-week study. Slight volume differences across pooled libraries mainly accounted for varying per-sample TCR yields. The study's findings and limits: Expanded TCRs created a significantly greater count of big CDR3 similarity clusters than controls did.

The library attached unique molecular identifiers to individual cDNA molecules. TCRdb used MiXCR to reprocess the RACE reads, holding one entry per CDR3 protein. The sample consists of 80,000 to 95,000 distinct CDR3 sequences, around a tenth of them appearing once. There are a few counts of this clonotype. Its antigen is unknown. The CDR3 runs 12 residues. CDR1 is MDHEN and CDR2 is SYDVKM in the germline V gene. Between the trimmed V and J ends, which lost 7 bases and 7 bases, there was a span of 13 bases. Time point here: patch test 1, 2 weeks after DPC sensitization. Treatment meaning: therapeutic diphenylcyclopropenone sensitization with weekly scalp DPC.

This sequence originates from a woman between 45 and 60 years old with alopecia areata. Some clones in this sample may be carry-over from other donors' samples. V usage is TRBV28 and J usage is TRBJ2-5, with a possible D match to TRBD2 (5 bases). The sample consisted of whole blood, taken in connection with sensitization to the hapten diphenylcyclopropenone (DPC). The CDR3 bases are TGTGCCAGCACCCCCCTCGCGGGGACCCAGTACTTC. Translating gives CASTPLAGTQYF.